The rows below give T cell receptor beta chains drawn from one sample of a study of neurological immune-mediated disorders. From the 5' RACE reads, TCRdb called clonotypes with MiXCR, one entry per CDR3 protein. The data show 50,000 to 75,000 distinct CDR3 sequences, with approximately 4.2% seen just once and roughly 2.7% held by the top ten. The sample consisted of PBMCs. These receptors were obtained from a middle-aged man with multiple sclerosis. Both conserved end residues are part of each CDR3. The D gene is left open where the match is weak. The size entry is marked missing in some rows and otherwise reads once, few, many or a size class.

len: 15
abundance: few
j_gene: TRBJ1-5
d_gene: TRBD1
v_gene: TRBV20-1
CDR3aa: CSATQTGARNQPQHF
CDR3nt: TGCAGTGCTACCCAGACAGGGGCGAGAAATCAGCCCCAGCATTTT

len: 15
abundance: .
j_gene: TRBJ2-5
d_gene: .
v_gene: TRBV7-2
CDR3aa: CASSFWARTGETQYF
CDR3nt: TGTGCCAGCAGCTTCTGGGCCAGGACGGGGGAGACCCAGTACTTC

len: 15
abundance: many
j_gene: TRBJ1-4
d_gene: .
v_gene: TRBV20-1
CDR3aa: CSARGRGATNEKLFF
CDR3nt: TGCAGTGCTAGGGGGAGGGGGGCAACTAATGAAAAACTGTTTTTT

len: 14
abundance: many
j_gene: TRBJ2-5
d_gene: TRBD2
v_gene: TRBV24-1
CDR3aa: CATSLAGGKETQYF
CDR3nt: TGTGCCACCAGCCTAGCGGGGGGAAAAGAGACCCAGTACTTC

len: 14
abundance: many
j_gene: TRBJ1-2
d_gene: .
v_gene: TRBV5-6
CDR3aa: CASSPKGNDYGYTF
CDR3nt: TGTGCCAGCAGCCCGAAGGGGAATGACTATGGCTACACCTTC

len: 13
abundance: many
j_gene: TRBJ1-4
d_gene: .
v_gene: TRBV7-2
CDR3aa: CASSLVESQKLFF
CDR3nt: TGTGCCAGCAGCTTAGTGGAGTCACAAAAACTGTTTTTT

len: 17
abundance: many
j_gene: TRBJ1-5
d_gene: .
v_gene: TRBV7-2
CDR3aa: CASSLRQLGGSNQPQHF
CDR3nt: TGTGCCAGCAGCCTCCGACAGTTAGGGGGTAGCAATCAGCCCCAGCATTTT

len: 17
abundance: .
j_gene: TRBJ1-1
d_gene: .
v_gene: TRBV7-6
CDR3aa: CASSPRTGGKGDTEAFF
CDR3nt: TGTGCCAGCAGCCCCCGAACTGGCGGGAAGGGGGACACTGAAGCTTTCTTT

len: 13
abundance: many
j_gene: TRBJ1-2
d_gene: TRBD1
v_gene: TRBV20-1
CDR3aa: CTPGTGRNYGYTF
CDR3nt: TGCACCCCCGGGACAGGGCGGAACTATGGCTACACCTTC

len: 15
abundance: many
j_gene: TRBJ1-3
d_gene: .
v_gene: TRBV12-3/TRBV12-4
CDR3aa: CASSTQGTSGNTIYF
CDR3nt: TGTGCCAGCAGTACGCAGGGGACCTCTGGAAACACCATATATTTT

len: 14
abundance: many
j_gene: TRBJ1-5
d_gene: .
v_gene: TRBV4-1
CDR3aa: CASSPRIAGQPQHF
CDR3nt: TGCGCCAGCAGCCCCCGGATCGCGGGTCAGCCCCAGCATTTT

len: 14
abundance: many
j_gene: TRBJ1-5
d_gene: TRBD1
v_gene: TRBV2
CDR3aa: CASSVDRGNQPQHF
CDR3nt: TGTGCCAGCAGTGTGGACAGGGGAAATCAGCCCCAGCATTTT

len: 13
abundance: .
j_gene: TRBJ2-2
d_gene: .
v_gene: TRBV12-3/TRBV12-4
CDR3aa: CASSQLGTGELFF
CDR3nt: TGTGCCAGCAGTCAACTAGGCACCGGGGAGCTGTTTTTT

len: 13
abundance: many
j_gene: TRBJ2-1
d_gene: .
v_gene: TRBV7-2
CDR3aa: CASSLGLWNEQFF
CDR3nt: TGTGCCAGCAGCTTAGGGCTCTGGAATGAGCAGTTCTTC

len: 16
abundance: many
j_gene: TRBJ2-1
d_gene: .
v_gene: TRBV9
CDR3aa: CASSVNGGRSYNEQFF
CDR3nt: TGTGCCAGCAGCGTCAACGGGGGAAGGTCCTACAATGAGCAGTTCTTC

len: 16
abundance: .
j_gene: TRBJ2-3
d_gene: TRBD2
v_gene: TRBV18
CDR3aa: CASSPPGGGNTDTQYF
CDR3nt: TGTGCCAGCTCACCACCGGGCGGGGGTAACACAGATACGCAGTATTTT

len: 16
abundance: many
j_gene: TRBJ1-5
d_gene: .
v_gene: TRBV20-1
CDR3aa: CSARKLRDTHNQPQHF
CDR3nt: TGCAGTGCTAGAAAATTAAGGGACACCCACAATCAGCCCCAGCATTTT

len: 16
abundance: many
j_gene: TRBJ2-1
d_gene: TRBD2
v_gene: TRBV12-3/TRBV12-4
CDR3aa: CASSFWSSGGYNEQFF
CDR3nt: TGTGCCAGCAGTTTCTGGTCTAGCGGGGGGTACAATGAGCAGTTCTTC

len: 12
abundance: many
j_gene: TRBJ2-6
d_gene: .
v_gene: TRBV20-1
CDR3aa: CSAPNGANVLTF
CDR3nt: TGCAGTGCTCCGAATGGGGCCAACGTCCTGACTTTC